This paragraph covers one T cell receptor (beta chain) sequence. Its antigen remains unidentified. The data were produced by immunoSEQ multiplex PCR, yet TCRdb's version contains in-frame clones alone and is incomplete. Here the sample spans more than 13,000 clones, less than 50% being singletons. This sample is part of a study of siplizumab effects on memory and regulatory T cells. Turning to the study itself: Either no drug or siplizumab at around 1 ug/mL was used in mixed lymphocyte reactions that were paired. Broader study findings: Siplizumab caused a significant drop in alloreactive sequences traceable to unstimulated CD4+ memory cells.

This CDR3 spans 12 amino acids. Looked up from germline, CDR1 is SGHRS and CDR2 is YFSETQ. The ends were cut back, 0 bases at V and 6 bases at J, with 3 bases in the middle. The authors cocultured the mixed lymphocyte reaction cells at 37 degrees C for over 5 days. The TCR comes from a human donor in good health; the cells came from an allogeneic mixed lymphocyte reaction. Some clones in this sample may be carry-over from other donors' samples. This chain uses TRBV5-1 with TRBJ2-2; no definite D call. The sample was CFSE-low (dividing) CD4+ T cells sorted from an allogeneic mixed lymphocyte reaction. In DNA, the CDR3 is TGCGCCAGCAGCTTGGCCCCCGGGGAGCTGTTTTTT. Translated: CASSLAPGELFF.